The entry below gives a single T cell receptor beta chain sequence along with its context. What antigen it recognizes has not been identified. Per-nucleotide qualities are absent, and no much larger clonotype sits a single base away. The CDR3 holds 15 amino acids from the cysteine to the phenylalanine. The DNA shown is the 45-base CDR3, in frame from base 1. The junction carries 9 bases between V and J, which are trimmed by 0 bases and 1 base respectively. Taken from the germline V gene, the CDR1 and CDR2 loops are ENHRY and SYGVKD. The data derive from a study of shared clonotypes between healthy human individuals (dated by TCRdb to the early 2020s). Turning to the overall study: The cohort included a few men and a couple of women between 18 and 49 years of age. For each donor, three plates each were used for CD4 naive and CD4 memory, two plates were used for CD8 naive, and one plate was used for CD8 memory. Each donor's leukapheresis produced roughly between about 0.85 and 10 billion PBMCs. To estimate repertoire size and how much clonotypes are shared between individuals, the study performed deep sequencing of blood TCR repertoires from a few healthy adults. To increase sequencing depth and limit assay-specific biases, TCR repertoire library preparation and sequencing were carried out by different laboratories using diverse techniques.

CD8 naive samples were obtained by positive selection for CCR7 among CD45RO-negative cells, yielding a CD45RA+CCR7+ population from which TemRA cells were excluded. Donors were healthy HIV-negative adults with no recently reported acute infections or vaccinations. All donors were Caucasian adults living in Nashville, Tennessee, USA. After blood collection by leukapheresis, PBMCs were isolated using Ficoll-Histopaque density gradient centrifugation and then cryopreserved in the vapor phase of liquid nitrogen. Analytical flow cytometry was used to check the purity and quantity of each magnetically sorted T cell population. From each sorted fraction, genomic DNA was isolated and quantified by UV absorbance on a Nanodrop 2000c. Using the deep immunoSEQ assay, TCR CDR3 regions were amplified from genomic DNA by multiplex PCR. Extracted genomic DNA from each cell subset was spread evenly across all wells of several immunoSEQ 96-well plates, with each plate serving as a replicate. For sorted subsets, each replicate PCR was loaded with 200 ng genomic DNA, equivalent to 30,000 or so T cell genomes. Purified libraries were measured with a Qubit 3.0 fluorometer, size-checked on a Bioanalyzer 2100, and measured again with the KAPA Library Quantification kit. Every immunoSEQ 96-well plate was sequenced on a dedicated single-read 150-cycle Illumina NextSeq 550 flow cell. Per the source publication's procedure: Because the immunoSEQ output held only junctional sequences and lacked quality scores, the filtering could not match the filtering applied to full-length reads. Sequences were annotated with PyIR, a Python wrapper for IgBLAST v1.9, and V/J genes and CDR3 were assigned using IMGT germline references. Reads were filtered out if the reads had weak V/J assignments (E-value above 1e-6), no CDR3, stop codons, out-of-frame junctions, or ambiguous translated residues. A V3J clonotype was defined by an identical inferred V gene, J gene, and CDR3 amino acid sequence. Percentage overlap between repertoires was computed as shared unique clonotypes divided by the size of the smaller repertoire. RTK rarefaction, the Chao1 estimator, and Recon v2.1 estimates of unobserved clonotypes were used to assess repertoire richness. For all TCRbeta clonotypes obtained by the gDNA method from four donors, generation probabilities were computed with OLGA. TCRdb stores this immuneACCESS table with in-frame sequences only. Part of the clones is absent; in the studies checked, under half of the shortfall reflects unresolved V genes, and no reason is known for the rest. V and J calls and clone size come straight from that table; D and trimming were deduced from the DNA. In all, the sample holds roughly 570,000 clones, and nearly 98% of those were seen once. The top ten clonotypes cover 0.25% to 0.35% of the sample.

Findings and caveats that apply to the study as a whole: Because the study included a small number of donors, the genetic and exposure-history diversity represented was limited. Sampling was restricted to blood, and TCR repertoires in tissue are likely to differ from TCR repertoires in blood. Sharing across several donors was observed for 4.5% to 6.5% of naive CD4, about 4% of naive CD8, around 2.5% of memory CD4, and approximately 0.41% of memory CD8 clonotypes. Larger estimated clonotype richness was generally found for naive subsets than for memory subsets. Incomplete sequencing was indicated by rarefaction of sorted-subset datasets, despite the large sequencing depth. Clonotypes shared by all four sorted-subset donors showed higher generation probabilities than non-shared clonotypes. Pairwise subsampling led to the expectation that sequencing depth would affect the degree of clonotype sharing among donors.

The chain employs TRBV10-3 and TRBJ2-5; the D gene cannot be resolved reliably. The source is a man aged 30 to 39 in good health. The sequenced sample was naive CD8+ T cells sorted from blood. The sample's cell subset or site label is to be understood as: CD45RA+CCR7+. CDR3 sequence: CAISESLETQETQYF. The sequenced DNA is TGTGCCATCAGTGAGTCGTTGGAAACCCAAGAGACCCAGTACTTC.